This TCR beta chain appears in the sequencing data of a study of T cells in Graves' hyperthyroidism and ophthalmopathy. Study-level results: Progression to ophthalmopathy was predicted a median of 6.5 months early. Most thyroid-expanded clonotypes above 0.001 were also found in blood.

Regions amplified from RNA transcripts were the TCR beta CDR3 regions. Primed by the HTBI set, a first-round RT-PCR was run on the TCR CDR3. TCRdb reanalysed the multiplex PCR reads using MiXCR and keeps one entry per CDR3 protein. Of under 250,000 distinct CDR3 sequences listed, about 15% were seen once; the top ten hold about 56%. This CDR3 has 14 amino acids. The V segment lost 3 bases and the J segment 0 bases; nucleotides outside the gene matches: 5. Per the germline V gene, CDR1 is DFQATT and CDR2 is SNEGSKA (reference sequence). This clonotype was observed a few times. Its antigen is unidentified. Subjects aged 18 to 65 presented with newly diagnosed hyperthyroidism of less than 2 months' duration.

The genes are TRBV20-1 and TRBJ2-7; TRBD2 matches 7 bases. The origin of this receptor is a woman between 45 and 65 years old with Graves' hyperthyroidism. The specimen sequenced was blood. CDR3 protein: CSASMLADSYEQYF. CDR3 DNA: TGCAGTGCTAGTATGCTAGCGGACTCCTACGAGCAGTACTTC.